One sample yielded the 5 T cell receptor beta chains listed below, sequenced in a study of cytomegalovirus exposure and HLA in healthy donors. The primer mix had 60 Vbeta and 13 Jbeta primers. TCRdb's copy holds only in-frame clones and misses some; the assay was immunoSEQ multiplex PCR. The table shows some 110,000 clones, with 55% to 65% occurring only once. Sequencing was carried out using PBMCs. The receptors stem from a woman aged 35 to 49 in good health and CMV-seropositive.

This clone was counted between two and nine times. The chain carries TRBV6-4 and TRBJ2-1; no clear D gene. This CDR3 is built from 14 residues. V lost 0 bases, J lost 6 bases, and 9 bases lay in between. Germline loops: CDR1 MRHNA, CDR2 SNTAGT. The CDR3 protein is CASSDSPSGNEQFF. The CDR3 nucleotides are TGTGCCAGCAGTGACTCGCCCAGTGGCAATGAGCAGTTCTTC.

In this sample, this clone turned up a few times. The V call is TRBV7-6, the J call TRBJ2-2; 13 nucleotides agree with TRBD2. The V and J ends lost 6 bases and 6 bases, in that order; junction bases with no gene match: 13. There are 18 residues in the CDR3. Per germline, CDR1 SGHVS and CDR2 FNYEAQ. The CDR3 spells CASSRKPLLAGGPGELFF. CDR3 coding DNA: TGTGCCAGCAGTCGAAAACCCTTACTAGCGGGAGGGCCCGGGGAGCTGTTTTTT.

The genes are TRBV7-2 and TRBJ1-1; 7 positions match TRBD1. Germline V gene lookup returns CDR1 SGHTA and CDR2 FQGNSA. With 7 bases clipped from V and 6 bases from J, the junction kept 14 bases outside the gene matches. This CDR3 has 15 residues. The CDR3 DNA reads TGTGCCAGCAACAGGGGAAATTCGGGCGCGGCTGAAGCTTTCTTT. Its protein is CASNRGNSGAAEAFF.

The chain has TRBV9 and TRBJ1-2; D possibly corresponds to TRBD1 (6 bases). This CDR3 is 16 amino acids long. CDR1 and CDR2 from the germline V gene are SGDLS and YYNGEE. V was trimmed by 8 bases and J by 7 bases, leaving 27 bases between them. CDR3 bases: TGTGCCAGTGGCACTCCGACAGGCCTGAGTGCGGGTGGCTACACCTTC. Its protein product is CASGTPTGLSAGGYTF.

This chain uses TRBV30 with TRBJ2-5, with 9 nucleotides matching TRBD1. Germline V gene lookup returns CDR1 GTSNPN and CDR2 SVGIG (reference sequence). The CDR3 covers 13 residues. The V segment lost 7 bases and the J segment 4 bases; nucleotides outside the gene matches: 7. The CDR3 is CASTTGGGETQYF. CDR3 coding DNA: TGTGCCTCCACGACAGGGGGTGGAGAGACCCAGTACTTC.